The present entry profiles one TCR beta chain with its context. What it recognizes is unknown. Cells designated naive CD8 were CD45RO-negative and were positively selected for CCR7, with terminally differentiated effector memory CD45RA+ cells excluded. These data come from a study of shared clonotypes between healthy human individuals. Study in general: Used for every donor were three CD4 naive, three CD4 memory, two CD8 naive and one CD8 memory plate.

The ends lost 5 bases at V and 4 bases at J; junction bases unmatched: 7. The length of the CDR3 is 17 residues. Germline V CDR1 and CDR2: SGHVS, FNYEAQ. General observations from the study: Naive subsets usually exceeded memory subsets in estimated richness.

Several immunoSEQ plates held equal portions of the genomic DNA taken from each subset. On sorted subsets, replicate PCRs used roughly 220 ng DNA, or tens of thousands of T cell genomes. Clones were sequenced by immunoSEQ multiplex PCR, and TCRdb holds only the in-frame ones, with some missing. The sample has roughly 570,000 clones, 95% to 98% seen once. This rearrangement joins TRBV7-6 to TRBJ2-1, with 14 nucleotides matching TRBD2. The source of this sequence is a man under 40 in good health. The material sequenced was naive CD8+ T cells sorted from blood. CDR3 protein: CASSPGTSGSRYNEQFF. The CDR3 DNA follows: TGTGCCAGCAGCCCGGGGACTAGCGGGAGCCGGTACAATGAGCAGTTCTTC.